The 11 T cell receptor beta chains below all came from one sample that was sequenced in a study of neurological immune-mediated disorders (dated by TCRdb to between 2018 and 2021). The method behind the library was 5' RACE. Sequencer: Illumina HiSeq 2500. In-frame beta chains were kept once TCRdb had trimmed the public reads at Q25 with fastp and called clones with MiXCR. Rows with a matching CDR3 protein are joined into one entry that keeps the most common DNA and genes. The sample table lists 50,000 to 65,000 distinct CDR3 sequences, around 4.8% of them with a count of one. The ten biggest clones cover around 3.3% of the sample. The sequencing sample was made of PBMCs. These receptors all come from a woman in her forties or fifties with multiple sclerosis.

This clonotype occurred many times. The V call is TRBV5-1, the J call TRBJ1-4; possible D gene TRBD1, 6 bases. Trimming took 8 bases from V and 6 from J, leaving 17 bases between them. The CDR3 loop spans 14 amino acids. Germline-derived CDR1 and CDR2 are SGHRS and YFSETQ. The DNA of the CDR3 is TGCGCCAGTAGGGCCGGGACAAGAGATGAAAAACTGTTTTTT. The encoded protein is CASRAGTRDEKLFF.

The chain combines TRBV10-3 with TRBJ2-7; the match to TRBD1 covers 7 bases. Germline CDR1 ENHRY, CDR2 SYGVKD. CDR3 size: 14 residues. V lost 6 bases and J lost 6; bases outside the gene matches: 11. CDR3 amino acids: CAISEARGLREQYV. CDR3 nucleotides: TGTGCCATCAGCGAGGCGAGGGGGCTGCGCGAGCAGTACGTC.

This clonotype was counted at least ten times. V is TRBV7-2 and J is TRBJ2-3, with D possibly matching TRBD2 (6 bases). Germline loops: CDR1 SGHTA, CDR2 FQGNSA. This CDR3 is 17 amino acids long. Deletions cut 2 bases from V and 6 bases from J, with 21 bases between. The CDR3 spells CASSLPRTGGAGDTQYF. CDR3 DNA sequence: TGTGCCAGCAGCTTACCCCGCACTGGCGGGGCAGGGGATACGCAGTATTTT.

This clonotype was seen a few times. This may come from a read error, since a much larger clone is one base off. This chain connects TRBV29-1 to TRBJ1-3; no definite D call. The CDR3 runs 12 residues. Germline V gives CDR1 SQVTM, CDR2 ANQGSEA. The CDR3 sequence is CSVEDRGKTIYF. The DNA of the CDR3 is TGCAGCGTTGAAGATCGAGGAAAAACCATATATTTT.

This clonotype was counted many times. The chain recombines TRBV11-3 with TRBJ1-2, with 8 nucleotides matching TRBD1. The V segment lost 5 bases and the J segment 8 bases; nucleotides outside the gene matches: 7. Germline-derived CDR1 and CDR2 are SGHNT and YENEEA. The CDR3 spans 13 residues. The DNA of the CDR3 is TGTGCCAGCAGCGCTGGACAGGGAGGAGGCTACACCTTC. Its translation is CASSAGQGGGYTF.

In this sample, this clonotype turned up many times. The CDR3 protein is CSALVQGNTEAFF. The CDR3 DNA reads TGCAGTGCCTTAGTTCAGGGAAACACTGAAGCTTTCTTT. J is TRBJ1-1 and V is TRBV20-1; D might be TRBD1 (5 bases). Looked up from germline, CDR1 is DFQATT and CDR2 is SNEGSKA (reference sequence). V lost 6 bases and J 2 bases, leaving 13 bases between the germline ends. CDR3 length: 13 amino acids.

Many counts were recorded for this clonotype. The chain has TRBV5-5 and TRBJ2-1, with 12 bases lining up with TRBD2. CDR3 length: 14 amino acids. Germline V gives CDR1 SGHKS, CDR2 YYEKEE (reference sequence). V shed 3 bases, J shed 7 bases, and the junction held 2 bases outside the gene matches. In DNA form, the CDR3 reads TGTGCCAGCAGCTCTAGCGGGGGGGCAAATGAGCAGTTCTTC. It codes for CASSSSGGANEQFF. Supplemented by reference TRBV5-5 and TRBJ2-1, the full variable domain reads DAGVTQSPTHLIKTRGQQVTLRCSPISGHKSVSWYQQVLGQGPQFIFQYYEKEERGRGNFPDRFSARQFPNYSSELNVNALLLGDSALYLCASSSSGGANEQFFGPGTRLTVL.

The sample holds many counts of this clonotype. The chain recombines TRBV5-5 with TRBJ1-2, with unresolved D. Germline CDR1 SGHKS, CDR2 YYEKEE (reference sequence). With 4 bases removed from V and 8 bases from J, the gap between germline ends came to 15 bases. The CDR3 length is 13 residues. The CDR3 DNA sequence: TGTGCCAGCAGCGCTGACCTCAACTCCGGCTACACCTTC. Translating it yields CASSADLNSGYTF. Combining the CDR3 with reference TRBV5-5 and TRBJ1-2 gives the whole variable domain DAGVTQSPTHLIKTRGQQVTLRCSPISGHKSVSWYQQVLGQGPQFIFQYYEKEERGRGNFPDRFSARQFPNYSSELNVNALLLGDSALYLCASSADLNSGYTFGSGTRLTVV.

This clonotype was counted at least ten times. CDR3 residues: CASSHRGQGGYSNQPQHF. The CDR3 nucleotides are TGTGCCAGCAGTCATAGGGGACAGGGAGGATATAGCAATCAGCCCCAGCATTTT. The gene calls are TRBV6-6 and TRBJ1-5; 9 nucleotides agree with TRBD1. Trimming cost V 5 bases and J 0 bases; bases outside gene matches: 11. The CDR3 runs to 18 residues. Germline CDR1 is MNHNY and CDR2 is SVGAGI (reference sequence).

This clonotype occurred many times. The V gene is TRBV11-1, the J gene TRBJ2-1, with TRBD2 matching 7 bases. The CDR3 loop spans 18 amino acids. Losses at the gene ends were 1 base for V and 4 bases for J; bases not matched to a gene: 13. The V gene's germline CDR1 is SGHAT and CDR2 FQDESV (reference sequence). The CDR3 DNA follows: TGTGCCAGCAGCTTAGAGTGGGCGGGGGAGCTGCCATACAATGAGCAGTTCTTC. This codes for CASSLEWAGELPYNEQFF.

This clonotype was seen only a few times. The chain combines TRBV5-1 with TRBJ2-2; 11 nucleotides align to TRBD1. The V and J ends lost 0 bases and 9 bases, in that order; junction bases with no gene match: 1. CDR1 is SGHRS and CDR2 is YFSETQ in the germline V gene. CDR3 length: 14 residues. CDR3 sequence reads: CASSLGTGGRELFF. The CDR3 DNA sequence: TGCGCCAGCAGCTTGGGGACAGGGGGCCGGGAGCTGTTTTTT. Full variable domain (remainder filled in from reference TRBV5-1 and TRBJ2-2): KAGVTQTPRYLIKTRGQQVTLSCSPISGHRSVSWYQQTPGQGLQFLFEYFSETQRNKGNFPGRFSGRQFSNSRSEMNVSTLELGDSALYLCASSLGTGGRELFFGEGSRLTVL.